The 11 T cell receptor beta chains listed next were all sequenced from one sample in a study of T cell repertoires in ileal Crohn's disease. Assay: immunoSEQ multiplex PCR; the TCRdb copy retains only in-frame clones and omits some. The profile shows some 30,000 clones, around 80% of them singletons. Material for sequencing was ileal tissue. These receptors all come from an adult with Crohn's disease.

The chain employs TRBV18 and TRBJ2-7; 8 bases match TRBD2. The junction had 1 base not matched to a gene; V was cut back by 3 bases and J by 0 bases. Germline V gene sequence: CDR1 KGHSH, CDR2 LQKENI. CDR3 length: 14 amino acids. Here the CDR3 DNA reads TGTGCCAGCTCACCTAGCGGGGACTCCTACGAGCAGTACTTC. The encoded protein is CASSPSGDSYEQYF.

The chain links TRBV11-2 to TRBJ2-5, with 12 nucleotides matching TRBD2. Per the germline V gene, CDR1 is SGHAT and CDR2 is FQNNGV. The V gene end was trimmed by 5 bases and the J gene end by 6 bases; junction bases not matched to a gene: 4. The CDR3 sequence is 14 residues long. DNA for the CDR3: TGTGCCAGCAGCCCTAGCGGGGGGGCAAAGACCCAGTACTTC. Its translation is CASSPSGGAKTQYF. The complete variable domain, with remaining parts taken from reference TRBV11-2 and TRBJ2-5, reads EAGVAQSPRYKIIEKRQSVAFWCNPISGHATLYWYQQILGQGPKLLIQFQNNGVVDDSQLPKDRFSAERLKGVDSTLKIQPAKLEDSAVYLCASSPSGGAKTQYFGPGTRLLVL.

V and J are TRBV11-1 and TRBJ1-4; D not certain. V shed 4 bases and J shed 7 bases, with 13 bases lying between them. The CDR3 runs 14 residues. Germline CDR1 reads SGHAT; CDR2 reads FQDESV (reference sequence). CDR3 residues: CASSYRDDGEKLFF. CDR3 nucleotides: TGTGCCAGCAGCTACCGGGATGATGGTGAAAAACTGTTTTTT.

This clone has a single count. The rearrangement uses TRBV6-5 and TRBJ1-3; no clear D. This CDR3 has 12 amino acids. V shed 8 bases and J shed 2 bases, with 7 bases lying between them. Germline V gene lookup returns CDR1 MNHEY and CDR2 SVGAGI. The CDR3 DNA is TGTGCCAGCCAGGCAGCTGGAAACACCATATATTTT. Encoded protein: CASQAAGNTIYF.

This chain connects TRBV4-3 to TRBJ1-1; 8 bases are shared with TRBD1. V lost 2 bases, J lost 11 bases, and 7 bases stayed unmatched. The CDR3 sequence is 13 residues long. Germline V gene lookup returns CDR1 LGHNA and CDR2 YSLEER. The CDR3 loop is CASSQNRGFDAFF. The CDR3 bases are TGCGCCAGCAGCCAAAACAGGGGGTTTGACGCTTTCTTT.

This chain connects TRBV7-8 to TRBJ2-7, with D unclear. The CDR3 has 13 residues. Trimming removed 4 bases from V and 0 bases from J, with 7 bases in between. Germline-derived CDR1 and CDR2 are SGHVS and FQNEAQ. In DNA form, the CDR3 reads TGTGCCAGCAGCTCGCAGAACTCCTACGAGCAGTACTTC. This translates into CASSSQNSYEQYF.

The chain employs TRBV7-8 and TRBJ1-2; D is possibly TRBD1 (5 bases). Germline CDR1 and CDR2: SGHVS and FQNEAQ. The CDR3 loop spans 12 amino acids. Trimming removed 5 bases at V and 13 bases at J, with 17 bases between. The CDR3 reads CASSPPGLRGTF. The CDR3 coding sequence is TGTGCCAGCAGCCCACCGGGACTTAGGGGCACCTTC.

The chain joins TRBV5-1 to TRBJ1-5; D possibly corresponds to TRBD1 (5 bases). CDR1 is SGHRS and CDR2 is YFSETQ in the germline V gene. The CDR3 totals 14 residues. Trimming removed 0 bases at V and 4 bases at J, with 8 bases between. CDR3 nucleotides: TGCGCCAGCAGCTTGGGGGGGACTAATCAGCCCCAGCATTTT. This translates into CASSLGGTNQPQHF. Looking up the rest from reference TRBV5-1 and TRBJ1-5 gives the full variable domain: KAGVTQTPRYLIKTRGQQVTLSCSPISGHRSVSWYQQTPGQGLQFLFEYFSETQRNKGNFPGRFSGRQFSNSRSEMNVSTLELGDSALYLCASSLGGTNQPQHFGDGTRLSIL.

A few counts support this clone. The CDR3 bases are TGTGCCAGCAGTCCAGACAACGACTATGGCTACACCTTC. Encoded protein: CASSPDNDYGYTF. This chain connects TRBV7-9 to TRBJ1-2; D not resolved. The germline CDR1 and CDR2 sequences are SEHNR and FQNEAQ (reference sequence). Trimming stripped 6 bases from V and 3 bases from J, with 11 bases between. CDR3 length equals 13 residues.

This chain joins TRBV9 and TRBJ2-7, with 7 nucleotides matching TRBD1. The CDR3 runs 14 residues. V lost 3 bases, J lost 7 bases, and 10 bases stayed unmatched. Germline CDR1 reads SGDLS; CDR2 reads YYNGEE. CDR3 loop: CASSAGTVRREQYF. The CDR3 DNA is TGTGCCAGCAGCGCCGGGACAGTACGGCGGGAGCAGTACTTC.

V and J are TRBV27 and TRBJ2-7; D is possibly TRBD2 (6 bases). CDR1 is MNHEY and CDR2 is SMNVEV in the germline V gene (reference sequence). V gave up 3 bases and J gave up 3 bases, with 12 bases separating them. This CDR3 contains 14 residues. In DNA form, the CDR3 reads TGTGCCAGCAGTTTGCGATGGGGGGACTACGAGCAGTACTTC. Residues: CASSLRWGDYEQYF.